The clone carrying this T cell receptor beta chain was detected once. Data came from immunoSEQ multiplex PCR; TCRdb stores just in-frame clones and leaves some out. The table lists over 140,000 clones, over 75% of them singletons. Germline V gives CDR1 LNHDA, CDR2 SQIVND (reference sequence). Trimming took 4 bases from V and 3 from J; bases not matched to a gene: 5. The CDR3 is 14 amino acids. Each recovered donor of Cohort 3 presented with two negative PCRs, clearance, or symptom resolution. These data come from a study of blood T cell repertoires in COVID-19. The V call is TRBV19, the J call TRBJ1-2; TRBD1 agrees at 7 bases. Sequencing was performed on PBMCs or T cells enriched from blood (not recorded which). The sequence was obtained from a woman in her forties or fifties who had recovered from COVID-19. This chain's CDR3 is CASSTLDRDYGYTF. The CDR3 nucleotides read TGTGCCAGTAGTACCCTCGACAGGGACTATGGCTACACCTTC.